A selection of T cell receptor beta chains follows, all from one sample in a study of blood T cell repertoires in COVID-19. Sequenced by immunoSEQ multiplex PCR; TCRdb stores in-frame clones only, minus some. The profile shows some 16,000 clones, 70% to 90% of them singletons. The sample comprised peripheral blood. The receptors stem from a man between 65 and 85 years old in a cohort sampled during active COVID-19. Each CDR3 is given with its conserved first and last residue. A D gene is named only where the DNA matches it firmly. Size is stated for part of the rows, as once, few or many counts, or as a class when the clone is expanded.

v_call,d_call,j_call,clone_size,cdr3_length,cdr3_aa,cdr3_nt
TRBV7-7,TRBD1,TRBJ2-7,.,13,CASSLTGSGEQYF,TGTGCCAGCAGCTTGACAGGGTCGGGCGAGCAGTACTTC
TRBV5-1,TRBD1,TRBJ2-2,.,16,CASSFSGTGGSGELFF,TGCGCCAGCAGCTTTTCCGGGACAGGGGGCTCCGGGGAGCTGTTTTTT
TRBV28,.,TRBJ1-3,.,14,CASKIPGSGNTIYF,TGTGCCAGCAAGATCCCAGGCTCTGGAAACACCATATATTTT
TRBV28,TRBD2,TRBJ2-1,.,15,CASRQGLAGYNEQFF,TGTGCCAGCAGACAGGGACTAGCGGGGTACAATGAGCAGTTCTTC
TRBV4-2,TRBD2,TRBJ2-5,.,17,CASSQDGGAGGSETQYF,TGTGCCAGCAGCCAAGATGGAGGAGCGGGAGGATCGGAGACCCAGTACTTC
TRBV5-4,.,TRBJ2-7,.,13,CASSLESPLQQYF,TGTGCCAGCAGCTTGGAGTCTCCCCTACAGCAGTACTTC
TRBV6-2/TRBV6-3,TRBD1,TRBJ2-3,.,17,CASSRAFGQGLSDTQYF,TGTGCCAGCAGTAGGGCCTTCGGACAGGGTTTATCAGATACGCAGTATTTT
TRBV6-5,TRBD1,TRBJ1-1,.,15,CASSYGTAGATEAFF,TGTGCCAGCAGTTACGGGACAGCTGGCGCCACTGAAGCTTTCTTT
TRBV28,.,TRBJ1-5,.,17,CASSDPGQRISNQPQHF,TGTGCCAGCAGTGATCCTGGACAGAGAATTAGCAATCAGCCCCAGCATTTT
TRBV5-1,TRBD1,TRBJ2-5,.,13,CASSRDRDETQYF,TGCGCCAGCAGCCGGGACAGGGACGAGACCCAGTACTTC
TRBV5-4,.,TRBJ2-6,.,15,CASSLLDKGANVLTF,TGTGCCAGCAGCTTACTGGACAAGGGGGCCAACGTCCTGACTTTC
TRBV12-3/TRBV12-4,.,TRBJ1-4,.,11,CASRAGEKLFF,TGTGCCAGCAGGGCAGGGGAAAAACTGTTTTTT
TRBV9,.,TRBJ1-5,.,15,CASSRSAGDGQPQHF,TGTGCCAGCAGCCGGTCAGCGGGGGACGGTCAGCCCCAGCATTTT
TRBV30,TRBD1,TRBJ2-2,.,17,CAWSLYLPGQGTGELFF,TGTGCCTGGAGTCTGTACCTCCCGGGACAGGGCACCGGGGAGCTGTTTTTT
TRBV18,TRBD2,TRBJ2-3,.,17,CASSPQSPSGSTDTQYF,TGTGCCAGCTCACCACAGTCACCTAGCGGGAGTACAGATACGCAGTATTTT
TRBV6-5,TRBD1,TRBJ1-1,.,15,CASRRTGGMNTEAFF,TGTGCCAGCAGACGGACAGGGGGAATGAACACTGAAGCTTTCTTT
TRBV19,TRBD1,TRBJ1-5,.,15,CASRPGTAINQPQHF,TGTGCCAGTAGACCCGGGACAGCGATCAATCAGCCCCAGCATTTT
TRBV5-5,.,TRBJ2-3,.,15,CASSLRGFSTDTQYF,TGTGCCAGCAGCTTGAGGGGGTTTAGCACAGATACGCAGTATTTT
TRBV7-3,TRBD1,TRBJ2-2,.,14,CASSGQGPTGELFF,TGTGCCAGCAGCGGACAGGGCCCCACCGGGGAGCTGTTTTTT
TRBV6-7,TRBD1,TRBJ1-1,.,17,CASSYTDREVANTEAFF,TGTGCCAGCAGTTACACCGACAGGGAGGTAGCGAACACTGAAGCTTTCTTT
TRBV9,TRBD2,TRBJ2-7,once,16,CASSPGLAGFSYEQYF,TGTGCCAGCAGCCCCGGGCTAGCGGGATTTAGCTACGAGCAGTACTTC
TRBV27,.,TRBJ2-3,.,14,CASSLSRAADTQYF,TGTGCCAGCAGTTTATCCAGGGCTGCAGATACGCAGTATTTT
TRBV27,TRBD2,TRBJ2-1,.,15,CASQKGTSGYNEQFF,TGTGCCAGTCAAAAAGGGACTAGCGGATACAATGAGCAGTTCTTC
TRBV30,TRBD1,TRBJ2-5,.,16,CAWKDLGQGHQETQYF,TGTGCCTGGAAGGATCTGGGACAGGGTCACCAAGAGACCCAGTACTTC
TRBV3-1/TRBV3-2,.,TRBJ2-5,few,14,CASSLGRTGETQYF,TGTGCCAGCAGCCTCGGGAGAACGGGAGAGACCCAGTACTTC
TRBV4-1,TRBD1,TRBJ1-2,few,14,CASNRGQGSHGYTF,TGCGCCAGCAACCGAGGACAGGGTTCCCATGGCTACACCTTC
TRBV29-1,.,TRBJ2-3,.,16,CSVLESPLLSTDTQYF,TGCAGCGTTCTGGAGTCACCTCTTCTTAGCACAGATACGCAGTATTTT
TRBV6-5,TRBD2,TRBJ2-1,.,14,CASSLGLAGDEQFF,TGTGCCAGCAGCTTGGGACTAGCGGGAGATGAGCAGTTCTTC
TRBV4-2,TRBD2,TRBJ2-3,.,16,CASSQLAEYSTDTQYF,TGTGCCAGCAGCCAGCTAGCGGAGTATAGCACAGATACGCAGTATTTT
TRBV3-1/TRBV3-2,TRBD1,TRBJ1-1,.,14,CASSQLDRGTEAFF,TGTGCCAGCAGCCAACTAGACAGGGGAACTGAAGCTTTCTTT
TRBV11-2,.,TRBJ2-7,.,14,CASSLVQDSYEQYF,TGTGCCAGCAGCTTAGTCCAGGACTCCTACGAGCAGTACTTC
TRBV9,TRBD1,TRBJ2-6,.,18,CASSLGGTGVIGANVLTF,TGTGCCAGCAGCTTAGGGGGGACAGGGGTCATTGGGGCCAACGTCCTGACTTTC
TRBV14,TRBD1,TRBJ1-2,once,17,CASSQEFDRGFLYGYTF,TGTGCCAGCAGCCAAGAATTCGACAGGGGGTTTCTCTATGGCTACACCTTC
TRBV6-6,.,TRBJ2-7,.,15,CASSYGGSPTYEQYF,TGTGCCAGCAGTTACGGAGGAAGCCCAACCTACGAGCAGTACTTC
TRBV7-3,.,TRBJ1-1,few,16,CASSLSLIGGNTEAFF,TGTGCCAGCAGCTTAAGCCTCATAGGGGGGAACACTGAAGCTTTCTTT
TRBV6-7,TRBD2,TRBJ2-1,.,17,CASSFVSGKGSYNEQFF,TGTGCCAGCAGTTTCGTTAGCGGGAAGGGCTCCTACAATGAGCAGTTCTTC
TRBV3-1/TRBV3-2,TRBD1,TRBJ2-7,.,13,CASSRGGKYEQYF,TGTGCCAGCAGCCGAGGGGGCAAATACGAGCAGTACTTC
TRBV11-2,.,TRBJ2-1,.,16,CASSSGRGGPYNEQFF,TGTGCCAGCAGCTCAGGAAGAGGGGGACCCTACAATGAGCAGTTCTTC
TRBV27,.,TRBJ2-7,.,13,CASSYRASYEQYF,TGTGCCAGCAGTTACAGGGCCTCCTACGAGCAGTACTTC
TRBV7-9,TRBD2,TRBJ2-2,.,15,CASSLKAGGPGELFF,TGTGCCAGCAGTCTCAAAGCGGGAGGCCCCGGGGAGCTGTTTTTT